Reported below is one TCR beta chain. Its target is unknown. Some clones are missing from TCRdb's copy, which holds only in-frame ones; the method was immunoSEQ multiplex PCR. The sample holds some 1,100,000 clones, more than 75% seen once. This CDR3 contains 15 residues. Germline V gene lookup returns CDR1 SGHTA and CDR2 FQGNSA. Trimming removed 0 bases from V and 8 bases from J, with 15 bases in between. This sample is drawn from a study of shared clonotypes between healthy human individuals. Study-level points and caveats: Sampling was confined to blood; repertoires within tissues likely differ.

The genes are TRBV7-2 and TRBJ2-3; D is unclear. Input material: memory CD4+ T cells from PBMCs. Described subset: CD45RA-negative fraction. The source of this sequence is a man aged 18 to 29 in good health. Some clones in this sample may be carry-over from other donors' samples. CDR3 DNA sequence: TGTGCCAGCAGCTTAGCGGGCATCGGGCCAGCTACGCAGTATTTT. It specifies CASSLAGIGPATQYF.